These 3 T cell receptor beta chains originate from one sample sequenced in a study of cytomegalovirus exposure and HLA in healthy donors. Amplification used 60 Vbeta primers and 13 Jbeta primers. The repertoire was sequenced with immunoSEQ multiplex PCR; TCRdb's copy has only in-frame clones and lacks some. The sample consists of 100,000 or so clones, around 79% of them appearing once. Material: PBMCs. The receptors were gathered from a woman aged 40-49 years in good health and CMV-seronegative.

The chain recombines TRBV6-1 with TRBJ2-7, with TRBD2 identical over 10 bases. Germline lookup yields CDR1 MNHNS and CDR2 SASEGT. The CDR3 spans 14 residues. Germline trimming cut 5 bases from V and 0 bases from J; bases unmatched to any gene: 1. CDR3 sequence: CASSWTSGSYEQYF. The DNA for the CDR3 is TGTGCCAGCAGTTGGACTAGCGGCTCCTACGAGCAGTACTTC.

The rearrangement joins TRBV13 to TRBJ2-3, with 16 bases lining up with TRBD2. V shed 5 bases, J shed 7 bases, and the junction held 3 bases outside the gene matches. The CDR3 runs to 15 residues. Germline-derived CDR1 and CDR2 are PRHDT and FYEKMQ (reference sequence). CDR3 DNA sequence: TGTGCCAGCAGCGAGGGACTAGCGGGGGGGTATACGCAGTATTTT. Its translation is CASSEGLAGGYTQYF. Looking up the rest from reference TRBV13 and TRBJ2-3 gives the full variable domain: AAGVIQSPRHLIKEKRETATLKCYPIPRHDTVYWYQQGPGQDPQFLISFYEKMQSDKGSIPDRFSAQQFSDYHSELNMSSLELGDSALYFCASSEGLAGGYTQYFGPGTRLTVL.

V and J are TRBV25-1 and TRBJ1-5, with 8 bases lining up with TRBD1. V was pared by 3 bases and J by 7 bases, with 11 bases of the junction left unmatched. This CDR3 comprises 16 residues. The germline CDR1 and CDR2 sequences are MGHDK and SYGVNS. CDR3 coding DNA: TGTGCCAGCAGTGACTCTGGACAGGGAGAAGGCCAGCCCCAGCATTTT. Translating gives CASSDSGQGEGQPQHF. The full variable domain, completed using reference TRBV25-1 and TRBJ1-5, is EADIYQTPRYLVIGTGKKITLECSQTMGHDKMYWYQQDPGMELHLIHYSYGVNSTEKGDLSSESTVSRIRTEHFPLTLESARPSHTSQYLCASSDSGQGEGQPQHFGDGTRLSIL.